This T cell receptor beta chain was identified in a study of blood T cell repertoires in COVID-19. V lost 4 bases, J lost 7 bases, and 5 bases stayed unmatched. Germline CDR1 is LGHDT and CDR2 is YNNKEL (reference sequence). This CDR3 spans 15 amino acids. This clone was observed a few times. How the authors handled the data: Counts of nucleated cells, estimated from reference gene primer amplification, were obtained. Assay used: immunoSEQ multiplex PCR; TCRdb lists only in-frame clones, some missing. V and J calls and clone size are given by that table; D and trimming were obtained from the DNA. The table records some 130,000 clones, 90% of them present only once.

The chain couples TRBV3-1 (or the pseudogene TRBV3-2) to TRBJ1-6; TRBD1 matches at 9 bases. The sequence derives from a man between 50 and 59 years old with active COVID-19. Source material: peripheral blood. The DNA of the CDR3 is TGTGCCAGCAGCCTCCGGGACAGGGTCAATTCACCCCTCCACTTT. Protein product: CASSLRDRVNSPLHF.